This TCR beta chain emerged from a study of blood T cell repertoires in COVID-19. Study-wide background: Sources were T cells, B-cell-depleted T cells, or PBMCs; the material itself was cDNA or gDNA.

Original methodology: Amplified reference gene primers provided the basis for estimating nucleated cell counts. The table came from immunoSEQ multiplex PCR; TCRdb's copy has only in-frame clones and leaves some out. The V and J calls and clone size were taken over from that table, and D and trimming were inferred from the DNA. The repertoire includes approximately 93,000 clones, around 88% of them detected once, and approximately 0.5% sits in the top ten. The source of this sequence is a man aged 55 to 69 with acute or convalescent COVID-19. The sequenced material came from peripheral blood.

The CDR3 bases are TGTGCCAGCAGTTTATCGGGCTACGAGCAGTACTTC. Protein sequence: CASSLSGYEQYF. The V and J genes are TRBV28 and TRBJ2-7; no clear D. Trimming cost V 1 base and J 3 bases, with 4 bases left between them. Germline CDR1 is MDHEN and CDR2 is SYDVKM. The CDR3 runs to 12 residues.